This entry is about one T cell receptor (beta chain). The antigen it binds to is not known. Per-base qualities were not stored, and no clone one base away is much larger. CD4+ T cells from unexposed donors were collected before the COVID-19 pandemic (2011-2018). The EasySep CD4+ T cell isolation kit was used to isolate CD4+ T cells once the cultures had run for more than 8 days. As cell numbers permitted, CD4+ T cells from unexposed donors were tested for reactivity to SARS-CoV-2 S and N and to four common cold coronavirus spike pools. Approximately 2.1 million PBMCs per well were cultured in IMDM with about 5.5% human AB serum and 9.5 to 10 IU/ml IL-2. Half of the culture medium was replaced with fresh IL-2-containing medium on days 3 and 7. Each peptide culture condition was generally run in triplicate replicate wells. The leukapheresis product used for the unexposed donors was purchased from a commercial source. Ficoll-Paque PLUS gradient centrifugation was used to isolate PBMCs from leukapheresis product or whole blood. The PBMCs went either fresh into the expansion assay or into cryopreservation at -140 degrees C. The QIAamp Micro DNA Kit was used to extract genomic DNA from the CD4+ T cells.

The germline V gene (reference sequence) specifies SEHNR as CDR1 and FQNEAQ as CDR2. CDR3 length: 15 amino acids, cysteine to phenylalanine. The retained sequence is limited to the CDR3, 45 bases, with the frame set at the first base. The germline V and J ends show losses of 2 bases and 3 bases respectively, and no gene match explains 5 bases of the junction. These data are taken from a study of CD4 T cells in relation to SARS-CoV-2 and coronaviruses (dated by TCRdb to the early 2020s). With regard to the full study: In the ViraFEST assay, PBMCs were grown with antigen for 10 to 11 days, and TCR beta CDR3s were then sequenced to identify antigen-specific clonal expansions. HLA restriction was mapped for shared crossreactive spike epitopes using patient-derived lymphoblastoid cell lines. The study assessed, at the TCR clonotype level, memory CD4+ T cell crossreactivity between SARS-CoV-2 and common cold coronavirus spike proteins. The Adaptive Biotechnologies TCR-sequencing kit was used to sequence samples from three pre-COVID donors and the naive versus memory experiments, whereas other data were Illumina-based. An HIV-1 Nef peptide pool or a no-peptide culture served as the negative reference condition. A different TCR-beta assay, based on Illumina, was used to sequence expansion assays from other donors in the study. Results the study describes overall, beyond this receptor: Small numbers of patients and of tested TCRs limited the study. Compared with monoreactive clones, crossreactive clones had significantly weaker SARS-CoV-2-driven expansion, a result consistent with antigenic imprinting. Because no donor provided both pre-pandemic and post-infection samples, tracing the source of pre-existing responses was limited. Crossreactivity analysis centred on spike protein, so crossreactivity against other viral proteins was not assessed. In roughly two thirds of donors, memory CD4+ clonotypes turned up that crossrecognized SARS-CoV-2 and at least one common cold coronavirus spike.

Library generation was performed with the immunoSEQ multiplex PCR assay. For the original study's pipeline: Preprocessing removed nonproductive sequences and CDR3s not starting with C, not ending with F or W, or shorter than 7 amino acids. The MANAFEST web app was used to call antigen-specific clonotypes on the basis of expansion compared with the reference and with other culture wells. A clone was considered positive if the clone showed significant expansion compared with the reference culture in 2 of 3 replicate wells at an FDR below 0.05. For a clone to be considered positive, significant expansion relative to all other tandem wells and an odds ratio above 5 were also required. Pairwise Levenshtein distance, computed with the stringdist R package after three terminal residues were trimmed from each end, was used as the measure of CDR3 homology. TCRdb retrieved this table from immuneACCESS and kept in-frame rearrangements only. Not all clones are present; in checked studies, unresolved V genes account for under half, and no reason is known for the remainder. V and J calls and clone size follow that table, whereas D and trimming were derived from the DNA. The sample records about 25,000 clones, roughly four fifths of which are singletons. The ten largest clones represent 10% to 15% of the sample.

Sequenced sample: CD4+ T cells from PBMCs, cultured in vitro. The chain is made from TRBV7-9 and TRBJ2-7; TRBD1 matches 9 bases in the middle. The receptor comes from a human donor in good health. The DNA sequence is TGTGCCAGCAGCTTATTTCCGGACAGGGGCTACGAGCAGTACTTC. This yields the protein CASSLFPDRGYEQYF.